This entry concerns a single T cell receptor (beta chain). Its antigen is currently unknown. Primers for the PCR totalled 60 Vbeta and 13 Jbeta. Profiled with immunoSEQ multiplex PCR; TCRdb holds only in-frame clones, not every one. The sample shows some 130,000 clones, around 82% of them seen only once. The donors, nominally healthy at sampling, likely had unrecorded immune exposures. This sample was taken from a study of cytomegalovirus exposure and HLA in healthy donors. This CDR3 is built from 16 residues. Germline lookup yields CDR1 SQVTM and CDR2 ANQGSEA. V lost 6 bases, J lost 2 bases, and 10 bases stayed unmatched. Findings and caveats of the study: A list of roughly 180 TCR beta chains associated with cytomegalovirus was given.

The TCR was taken from a male donor in good health and CMV-seropositive. The sample was PBMCs. This chain connects TRBV29-1 to TRBJ2-3; 11 bases line up with TRBD2. In DNA, the CDR3 is TGCAGCGTCGAGGGGGGGACTAGCGGATACACAGATACGCAGTATTTT. Translation: CSVEGGTSGYTDTQYF.